This TCR beta chain originates from a study of blood T cell repertoires in COVID-19 (dated by TCRdb to about 2020). Regarding the study in general: Samples covering the acute and convalescent phases of COVID-19 were provided by collaborators in the United States, Italy and Spain. A freely available public database, intended as a resource for researchers studying the immune response to SARS-CoV-2, is where the repertoires were released. Subjects who had been exposed to COVID-19, were actively infected with it, or had recovered from it provided the deeply sampled blood TCRbeta repertoires that made up the dataset. Nearly every sample came with metadata listing a de-identified subject ID, COVID-19 status, age in years and sex. HLA class I and class II types, where available, came from metadata supplied by the sample provider rather than from assay-based typing. The material from the prospective study consisted of cDNA or gDNA derived from T cells, B-cell-depleted T cells, or PBMCs. The samples were drawn from two sources: the first 160 participants of the ongoing ImmuneRACE study, and over 1,000 subjects contributed by 6 global collaborators. The paper's findings and limits, for the study overall: The amount of clinical and demographic metadata varied by source and participant and was provided uncurated.

In regard to this clone: The clone's antigen remains unknown. Per-base quality was not reported, and no clone a single base away is much larger than it.

TCRbeta CDR3 regions were amplified from genomic DNA by means of the immunoSEQ Assay, a bias-controlled multiplex PCR. Processing in the source paper ran as follows. The number of nucleated cells in each sample was estimated by amplification of reference gene primers within the assay. To quantify the absolute abundance of each unique TCRbeta CDR3 rearrangement, sequence reads were collapsed and filtered. For each sample, productive Simpson clonality was calculated by taking the square root of Simpson's diversity index across productive rearrangements. TCRdb stores this immuneACCESS table with in-frame sequences only. Part of the clones is absent; in the studies checked, under half of the shortfall reflects unresolved V genes, and no reason is known for the rest. The V and J calls and clone size were taken over from that table, and D and trimming were inferred from the DNA. The sample records about 200,000 clones, approximately 87% of which are singletons. The top ten clonotypes cover 0.78% of the sample.

CDR1 and CDR2 are read off the germline V gene (reference sequence) as GTSNPN and SVGIG. The CDR3 holds 9 amino acids from the cysteine to the phenylalanine. Solely the CDR3 DNA is kept, with 27 bases framed from the first base. The junction shows trimming of 5 bases on V and 8 bases on J, plus 5 bases between the germline ends. The collaborating institutions used their own protocols to collect whole blood in K2EDTA tubes. Collaborator samples were shipped for TCRbeta analysis as frozen whole blood, isolated PBMCs, or DNA extracted from either sample type. Sequenced input: peripheral blood. The TCR was taken from a woman in her 70s with acute or convalescent COVID-19. The sequence joins TRBV30 to TRBJ2-3; the D gene cannot be resolved reliably. At the DNA level, the sequence is TGTGCCTGGGTGCGTACGCAGTATTTT. This yields the protein CAWVRTQYF.